The clone carrying this T cell receptor beta chain was observed at least ten times. The germline CDR1 and CDR2 sequences are SEHNR and FQNEAQ (reference sequence). Trimming took 1 base from V and 4 from J, leaving 7 bases between them. CDR3 size: 13 residues. Original methodology: Reference gene primer amplification yielded estimated nucleated cell counts. TCRdb's copy holds only in-frame clones and misses some; the assay was immunoSEQ multiplex PCR. The V and J calls and clone size were taken over from that table, and D and trimming were inferred from the DNA. This sample has some 230,000 clones, with roughly 84% found just once. This entry is derived from a study of blood T cell repertoires in COVID-19. Overall study context: Acute and convalescent COVID-19 specimens originated in the United States, Italy and Spain. From T cells, B-cell-depleted T cells, or PBMCs came the material, which was cDNA or gDNA.

The chain recombines TRBV7-9 with TRBJ1-2; a weak D match, TRBD1 (6 bases). The clonotype was recovered from a woman aged 50 to 65 with acute or convalescent COVID-19. Sequenced input: peripheral blood. CDR3 in amino acids: CASSLGGGYGYTF. The CDR3 DNA reads TGTGCCAGCAGCTTAGGAGGGGGCTATGGCTACACCTTC.